This T cell receptor (beta chain) was retrieved from a study of T cells in Graves' hyperthyroidism and ophthalmopathy. Amplification targeted TCR beta CDR3 regions from RNA transcripts. First-round RT-PCR of the TCR CDR3 relied on the HTBI primer set. One entry per CDR3 protein, called by TCRdb with MiXCR from the multiplex PCR reads. The repertoire has under 600,000 distinct CDR3 sequences, more than 15% of them found once; the top ten carry more than 3%. The CDR3 contains 15 residues when both ends are counted. From germline, CDR1 is LNHDA and CDR2 SQIVND (reference sequence). About this clonotype itself: No DNA is shown, since the ends of the CDR3 on it are uncertain; the CDR3 is the one TCRdb lists.

The V call is TRBV19, the J call TRBJ2-5; the table's D call, TRBD1, was not checked against the DNA. Sequenced material: blood. The clonotype originates from a middle-aged woman with Graves' ophthalmopathy. CDR3 loop: CASSTSVGARKTQYF.